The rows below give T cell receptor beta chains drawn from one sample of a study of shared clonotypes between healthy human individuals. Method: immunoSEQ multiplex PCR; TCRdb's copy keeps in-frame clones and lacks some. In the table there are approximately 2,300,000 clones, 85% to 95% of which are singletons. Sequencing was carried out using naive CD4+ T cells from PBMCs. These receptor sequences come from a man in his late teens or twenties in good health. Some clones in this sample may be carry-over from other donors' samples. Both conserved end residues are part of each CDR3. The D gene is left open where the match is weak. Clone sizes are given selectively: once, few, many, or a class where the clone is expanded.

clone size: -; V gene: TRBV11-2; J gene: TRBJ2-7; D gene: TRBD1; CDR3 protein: CASSSQGAAGEQYF; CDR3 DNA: TGTGCCAGCAGCTCCCAGGGGGCGGCAGGCGAGCAGTACTTC
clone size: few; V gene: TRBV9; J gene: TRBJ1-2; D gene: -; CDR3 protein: CASSLLAGYGYTF; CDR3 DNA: TGTGCCAGCAGCCTTCTCGCGGGGTATGGCTACACCTTC
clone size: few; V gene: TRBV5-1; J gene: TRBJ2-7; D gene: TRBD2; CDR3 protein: CASSPGLAGDEQYF; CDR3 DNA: TGCGCCAGCAGCCCGGGACTAGCGGGAGACGAGCAGTACTTC
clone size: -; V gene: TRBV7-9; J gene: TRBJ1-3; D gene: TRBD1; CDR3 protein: CASEQETGVLGNTIYF; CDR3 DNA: TGTGCCAGTGAACAAGAAACAGGGGTTCTTGGAAACACCATATATTTT
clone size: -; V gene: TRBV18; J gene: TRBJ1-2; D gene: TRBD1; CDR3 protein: CASSEGTGANYGYTF; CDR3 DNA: TGTGCCAGCTCGGAAGGGACAGGAGCTAACTATGGCTACACCTTC
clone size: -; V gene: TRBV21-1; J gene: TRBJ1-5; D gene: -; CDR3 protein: CASSKCQPQHF; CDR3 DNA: TGTGCCAGCAGCAAATGTCAGCCCCAGCATTTT
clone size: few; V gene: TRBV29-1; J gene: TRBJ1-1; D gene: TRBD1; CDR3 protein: CSVEGGRGRGRTEAFF; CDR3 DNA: TGCAGCGTTGAAGGGGGCAGGGGGCGCGGGAGGACTGAAGCTTTCTTT
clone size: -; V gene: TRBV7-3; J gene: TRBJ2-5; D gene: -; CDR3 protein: CASSPRPSAQETQYF; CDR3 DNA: TGTGCCAGCAGCCCACGACCTTCCGCCCAAGAGACCCAGTACTTC
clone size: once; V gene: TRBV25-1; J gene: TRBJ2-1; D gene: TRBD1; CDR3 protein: CASSLYRGSNEQFF; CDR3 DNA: TGTGCCAGCAGCTTATACAGGGGGTCAAATGAGCAGTTCTTC
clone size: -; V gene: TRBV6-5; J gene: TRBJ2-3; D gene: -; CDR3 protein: CASKEGGLTDTQYF; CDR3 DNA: TGTGCCAGCAAGGAGGGGGGGCTCACAGATACGCAGTATTTT
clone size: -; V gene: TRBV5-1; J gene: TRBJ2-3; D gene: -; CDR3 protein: CASTRGPGDTDTQYF; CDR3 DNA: TGCGCCAGCACCCGAGGGCCTGGGGACACAGATACGCAGTATTTT
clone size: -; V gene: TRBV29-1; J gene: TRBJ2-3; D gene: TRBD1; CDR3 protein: CSGGQNTDTQYF; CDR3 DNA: TGCAGCGGGGGACAGAACACAGATACGCAGTATTTT
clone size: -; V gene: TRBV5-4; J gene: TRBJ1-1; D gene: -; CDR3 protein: CASSLPMNTEAFF; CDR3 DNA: TGTGCCAGCAGCCTTCCCATGAACACTGAAGCTTTCTTT
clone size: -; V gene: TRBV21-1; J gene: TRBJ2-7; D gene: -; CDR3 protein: CASTPGQYF; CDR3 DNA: TGTGCCAGCACCCCAGGGCAGTACTTC
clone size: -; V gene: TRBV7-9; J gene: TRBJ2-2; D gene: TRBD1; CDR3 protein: CASSRGQGNTGELFF; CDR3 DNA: TGTGCCAGCAGTCGGGGACAGGGGAACACCGGGGAGCTGTTTTTT
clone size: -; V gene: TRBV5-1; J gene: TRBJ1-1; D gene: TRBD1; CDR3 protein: CASSRGTELMNTEAFF; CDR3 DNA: TGCGCCAGCAGCCGAGGGACAGAGCTCATGAACACTGAAGCTTTCTTT
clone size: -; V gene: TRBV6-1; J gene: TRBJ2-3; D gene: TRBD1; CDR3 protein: CASGSGTGGADTQYF; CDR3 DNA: TGTGCCAGCGGGTCCGGGACAGGGGGCGCAGATACGCAGTATTTT
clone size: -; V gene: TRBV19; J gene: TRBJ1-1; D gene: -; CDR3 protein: CASRPQGSTEAFF; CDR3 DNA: TGTGCCAGTAGGCCTCAGGGATCCACTGAAGCTTTCTTT
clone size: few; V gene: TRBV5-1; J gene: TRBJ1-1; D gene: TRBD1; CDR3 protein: CASRGGGAGAFF; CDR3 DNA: TGCGCCAGCAGGGGAGGGGGCGCGGGAGCTTTCTTT
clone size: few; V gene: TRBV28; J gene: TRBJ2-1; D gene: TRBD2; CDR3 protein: CASRSPGLEINEQFF; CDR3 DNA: TGTGCCAGCAGGAGTCCGGGACTAGAGATCAATGAGCAGTTCTTC
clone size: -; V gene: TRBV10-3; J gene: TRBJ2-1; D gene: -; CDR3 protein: CAISESGRKTYNEQFF; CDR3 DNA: TGTGCCATCAGTGAATCGGGACGCAAGACCTACAATGAGCAGTTCTTC
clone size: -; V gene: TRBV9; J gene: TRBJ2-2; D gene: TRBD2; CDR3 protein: CASSRTSLNTGELFF; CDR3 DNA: TGTGCCAGCAGCCGGACTAGCCTGAACACCGGGGAGCTGTTTTTT
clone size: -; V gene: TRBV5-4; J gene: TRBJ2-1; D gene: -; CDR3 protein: CASSLRGQGGEQFF; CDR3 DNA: TGTGCCAGCAGCCTCCGGGGGCAAGGCGGTGAGCAGTTCTTC
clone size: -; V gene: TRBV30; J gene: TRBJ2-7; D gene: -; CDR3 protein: CAGGPGREQYF; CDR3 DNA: TGTGCCGGCGGGCCCGGAAGGGAGCAGTACTTC
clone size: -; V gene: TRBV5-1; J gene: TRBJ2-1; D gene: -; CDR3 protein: CASSLAGVRHEQFF; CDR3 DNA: TGCGCCAGCAGCTTGGCGGGAGTTAGGCATGAGCAGTTCTTC
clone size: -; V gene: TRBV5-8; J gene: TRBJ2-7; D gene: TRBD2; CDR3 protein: CASSFWTSGRWGYEQYF; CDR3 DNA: TGTGCCAGCAGCTTCTGGACTAGCGGGAGGTGGGGCTACGAGCAGTACTTC
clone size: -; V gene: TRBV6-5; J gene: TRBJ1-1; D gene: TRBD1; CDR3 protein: CASSRTGGAGAFF; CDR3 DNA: TGTGCCAGCAGCCGGACAGGGGGCGCAGGCGCTTTCTTT
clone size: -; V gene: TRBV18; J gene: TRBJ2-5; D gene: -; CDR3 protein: CASSPGPHQGTQYF; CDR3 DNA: TGTGCCAGCTCACCCGGGCCCCACCAAGGAACCCAGTACTTC
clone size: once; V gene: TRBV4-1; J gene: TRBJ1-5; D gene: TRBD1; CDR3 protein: CASSQEGVRGKFESNQPQHF; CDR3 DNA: TGCGCCAGCAGCCAAGAAGGGGTCAGGGGGAAATTTGAGAGCAATCAGCCCCAGCATTTT
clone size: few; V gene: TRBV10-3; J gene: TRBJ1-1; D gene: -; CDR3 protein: CAISESTRRNTEAFF; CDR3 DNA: TGTGCCATCAGTGAGTCGACACGGCGGAACACTGAAGCTTTCTTT
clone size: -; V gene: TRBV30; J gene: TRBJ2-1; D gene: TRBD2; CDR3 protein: CAWSVLRLAAYNEQFF; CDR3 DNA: TGTGCCTGGAGTGTATTACGGCTAGCGGCGTACAATGAGCAGTTCTTC
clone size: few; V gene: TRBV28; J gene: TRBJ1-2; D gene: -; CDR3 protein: CASSLSGPRGYTF; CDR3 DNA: TGTGCCAGCAGTTTAAGCGGACCCCGTGGCTACACCTTC
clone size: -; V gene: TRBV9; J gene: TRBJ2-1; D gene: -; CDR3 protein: CASSPEGTEYNEQFF; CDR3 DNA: TGTGCCAGCAGCCCCGAGGGGACGGAATACAATGAGCAGTTCTTC
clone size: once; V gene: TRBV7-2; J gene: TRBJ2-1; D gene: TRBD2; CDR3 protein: CASSLPRLAGGVDEQFF; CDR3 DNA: TGTGCCAGCAGCTTACCAAGACTAGCGGGAGGGGTCGATGAGCAGTTCTTC
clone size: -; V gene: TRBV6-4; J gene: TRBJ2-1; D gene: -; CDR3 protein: CASSRSGGEQFF; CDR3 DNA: TGTGCCAGCAGTCGGTCCGGGGGCGAGCAGTTCTTC
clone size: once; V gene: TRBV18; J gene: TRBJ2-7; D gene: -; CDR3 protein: CASSPSPSVLLDEQYF; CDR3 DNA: TGTGCCAGCTCACCATCCCCTAGCGTCCTCTTAGACGAGCAGTACTTC
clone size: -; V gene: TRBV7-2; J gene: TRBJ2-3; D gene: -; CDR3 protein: CASSFIAVTDTQYF; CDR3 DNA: TGTGCCAGCAGCTTTATAGCGGTCACAGATACGCAGTATTTT
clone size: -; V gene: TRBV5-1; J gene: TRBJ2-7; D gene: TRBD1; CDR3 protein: CASSLSPGTGPLEQYF; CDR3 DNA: TGCGCCAGCAGCCTCAGTCCCGGGACAGGGCCGCTCGAGCAGTACTTC
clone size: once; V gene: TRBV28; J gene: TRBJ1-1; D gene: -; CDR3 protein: CASSPAATPMNTEAFF; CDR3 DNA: TGTGCCAGCAGTCCGGCGGCAACCCCAATGAACACTGAAGCTTTCTTT
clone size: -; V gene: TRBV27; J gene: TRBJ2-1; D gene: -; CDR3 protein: CASSPLAEPYNEQFF; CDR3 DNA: TGTGCCAGCAGTCCGTTAGCGGAGCCCTACAATGAGCAGTTCTTC
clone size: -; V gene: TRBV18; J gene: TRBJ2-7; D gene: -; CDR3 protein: CASSPDPYEQYF; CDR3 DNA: TGTGCCAGCTCACCGGACCCTTACGAGCAGTACTTC
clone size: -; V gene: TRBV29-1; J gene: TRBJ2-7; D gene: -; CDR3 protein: CSVEGAGGEQYF; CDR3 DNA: TGCAGCGTTGAAGGGGCAGGAGGCGAGCAGTACTTC
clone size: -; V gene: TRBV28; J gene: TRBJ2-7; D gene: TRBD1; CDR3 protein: CASRVPGQGTYEQYF; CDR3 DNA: TGTGCCAGCAGGGTCCCGGGACAGGGAACCTACGAGCAGTACTTC
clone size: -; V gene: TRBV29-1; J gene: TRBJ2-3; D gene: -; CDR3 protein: CSVRSRMGDTQYF; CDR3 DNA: TGCAGCGTTCGGTCCCGTATGGGGGATACGCAGTATTTT
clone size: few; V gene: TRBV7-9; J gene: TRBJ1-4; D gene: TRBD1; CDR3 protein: CASSLGQEGEKLFF; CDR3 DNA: TGTGCCAGCAGCTTGGGACAGGAAGGCGAAAAACTGTTTTTT
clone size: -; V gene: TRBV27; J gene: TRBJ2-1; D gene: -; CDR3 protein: CASNDPTAMTSNEQFF; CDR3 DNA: TGTGCCAGCAACGACCCGACAGCAATGACTTCCAATGAGCAGTTCTTC
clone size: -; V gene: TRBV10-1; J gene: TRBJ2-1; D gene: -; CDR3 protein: CASSDSTYNEQFF; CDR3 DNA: TGCGCCAGCAGTGACTCTACCTACAATGAGCAGTTCTTC
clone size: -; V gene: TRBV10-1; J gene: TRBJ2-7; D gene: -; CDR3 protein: CASRKGHNSPYEQYF; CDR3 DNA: TGCGCCAGCAGGAAGGGTCATAACTCCCCCTACGAGCAGTACTTC
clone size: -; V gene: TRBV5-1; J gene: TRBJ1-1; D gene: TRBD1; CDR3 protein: CASSRQGVDDTEAFF; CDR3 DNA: TGCGCCAGCAGTAGACAGGGAGTCGACGACACTGAAGCTTTCTTT
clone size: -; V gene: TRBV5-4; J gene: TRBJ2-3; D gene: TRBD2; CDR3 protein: CASSHILAGDTDTQYF; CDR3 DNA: TGTGCCAGCAGTCACATCCTAGCGGGAGACACAGATACGCAGTATTTT
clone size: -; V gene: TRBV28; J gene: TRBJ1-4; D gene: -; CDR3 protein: CASSLLGATNEKLFF; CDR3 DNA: TGTGCCAGCAGTTTGTTGGGGGCAACTAATGAAAAACTGTTTTTT
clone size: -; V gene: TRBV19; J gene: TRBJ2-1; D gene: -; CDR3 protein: CASSTTRGITGNEQFF; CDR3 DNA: TGTGCCAGTAGTACTACTAGGGGCATTACGGGGAATGAGCAGTTCTTC
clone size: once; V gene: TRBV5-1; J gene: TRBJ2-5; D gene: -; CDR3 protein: CASSWLWGTQETQYF; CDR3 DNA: TGCGCCAGCAGCTGGCTATGGGGGACCCAAGAGACCCAGTACTTC
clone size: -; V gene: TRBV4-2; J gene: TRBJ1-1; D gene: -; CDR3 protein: CASSQGRPTTEAFF; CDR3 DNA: TGTGCCAGCAGCCAAGGGAGGCCTACCACTGAAGCTTTCTTT